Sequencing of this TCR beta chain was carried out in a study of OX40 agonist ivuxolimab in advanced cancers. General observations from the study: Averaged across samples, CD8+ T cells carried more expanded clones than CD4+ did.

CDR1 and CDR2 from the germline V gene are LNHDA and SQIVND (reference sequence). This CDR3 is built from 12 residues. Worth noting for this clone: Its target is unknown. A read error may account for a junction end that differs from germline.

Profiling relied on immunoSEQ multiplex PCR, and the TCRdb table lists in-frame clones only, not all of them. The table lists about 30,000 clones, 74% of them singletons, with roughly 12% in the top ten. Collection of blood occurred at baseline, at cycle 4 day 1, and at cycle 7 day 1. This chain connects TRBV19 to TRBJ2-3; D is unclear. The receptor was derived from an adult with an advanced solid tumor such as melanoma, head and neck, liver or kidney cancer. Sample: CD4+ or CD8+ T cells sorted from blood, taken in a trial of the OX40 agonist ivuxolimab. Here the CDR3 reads CAGRLSTDTQYF. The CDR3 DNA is TGTGCCGGTAGACTGAGCACAGATACGCAGTATTTT.